This TCR beta chain was identified during a study of neurological immune-mediated disorders. V shed 5 bases and J shed 2 bases, with 18 bases lying between them. Germline CDR1 and CDR2: DFQATT and SNEGSKA (reference sequence). This CDR3 is 15 amino acids long. Time point defined: longitudinal time-point 2. The unsorted libraries were generated from a total of 2 million PBMCs, which had been stored in RNAlater at -80 C. Overall study results and limits: It was HTLV-1-associated myelopathy that showed the most TCR clonal expansion, while multiple sclerosis showed the least, falling below healthy controls. Among expanded clones, no CDR3 amino acid sequences were shared across subjects, a pattern suggesting private repertoires in all groups.

5'RACE generated cDNA with 10-nucleotide random UMIs. TCRdb reprocessed the 5' RACE reads with MiXCR, giving one entry per CDR3 protein. The table lists 40,000 to 60,000 distinct CDR3 sequences, around 13% of them singletons. Details on this clonotype: The antigen is undetermined. A read error may be the cause here, since a much bigger clone is one base away.

The chain links TRBV20-1 to TRBJ1-1; D remains ambiguous. Sequenced material: PBMCs. The sequence derives from a male donor with HTLV-1-associated myelopathy (HAM/TSP). The CDR3 spells CSAGRTRSTNTEAFF. CDR3 DNA sequence: TGCAGTGCTGGCCGAACTAGGTCAACTAACACTGAAGCTTTCTTT.